The clone carrying this T cell receptor beta chain was recorded many times. Its antigen is currently unknown. V was shortened by 0 bases and J by 8 bases, with 9 bases between the two germline ends. CDR1 SGHDT and CDR2 YYEEEE come from the germline V gene. This CDR3 is 13 amino acids long. Regarding time point: pre-sensitization, week 0. The treatment here: therapeutic diphenylcyclopropenone sensitization with weekly scalp DPC. Patch tests were applied only after blood draws. The data were taken from a study of human T cells and chemical hapten exposure. Overall study results and limits: Counts of expanded TCRs (at PT1) showed a positive correlation with patch test score.

TCRdb redid the calling of the RACE reads with MiXCR, one entry per CDR3 protein. The sample contains some 84,000 distinct CDR3 sequences, 6.5% to 10% of which appear only once. This chain uses TRBV5-6 with TRBJ1-3; unclear D gene. Sequencing was performed on whole blood, taken in connection with sensitization to the hapten diphenylcyclopropenone (DPC). The receptor's source is a man aged 40-49 years with alopecia areata. Some clones in this sample may be carry-over from other donors' samples. The CDR3 coding sequence is TGTGCCAGCAGCTTGGGTCAGGCGGACACCATATATTTT. Amino acid sequence: CASSLGQADTIYF. Full variable domain (missing parts from reference TRBV5-6 and TRBJ1-3): DAGVTQSPTHLIKTRGQQVTLRCSPKSGHDTVSWYQQALGQGPQFIFQYYEEEERQRGNFPDRFSGHQFPNYSSELNVNALLLGDSALYLCASSLGQADTIYFGEGSWLTVV.